The text below deals with one T cell receptor beta chain. The data derive from a study of T cell changes during pregnancy in multiple sclerosis. TCRdb's copy holds only in-frame clones and misses some; the assay was immunoSEQ multiplex PCR. The sample has 30,000 to 40,000 clones; 80% to 95% are singletons. From germline, CDR1 is SGHVS and CDR2 FQNEAQ. Trimming removed 4 bases from V and 4 bases from J, with 22 bases in between. The CDR3 consists of 17 residues. The sequence was obtained from a female donor in good health, enrolled as a control in a pregnancy study. Specimen: CD4+ T cells from peripheral blood mononuclear cells, collected in the third trimester of pregnancy. V gene TRBV7-8 combines with J gene TRBJ1-1, with a weak D call TRBD1 (5 bases). Here the CDR3 DNA reads TGTGCCAGCAGCTACGGGGGGGGTGGTAATTTAGTCACTGAAGCTTTCTTT. Its translation: CASSYGGGGNLVTEAFF.